The T cell receptor (beta chain) under discussion was sequenced for a study of vaccination effects on CD4 cells after COVID-19. About this clone itself: What it recognizes is unknown.

In the ViraFEST assay, antigen-specific CD4+ clonotypes were identified by expansion after peptide-pool stimulation. It was after approximately 11 days of culture that CD4+ T cells were isolated. The person had PCR-confirmed SARS-CoV-2 infection between March and December 2020. With around 9.4 ug/ml peptides and about 10 IU/ml IL-2, around 2.1 million PBMC per well were cultured. Generated by immunoSEQ multiplex PCR, the TCRdb table keeps only in-frame clones and is missing some. Among about 26,000 clones, roughly 74% were seen once, and the ten largest hold more than 15%. The V end was cut by 1 base, the J end by 4 bases, with 8 bases between. Germline CDR1 SGHRS, CDR2 YFSETQ. The CDR3 runs 14 residues.

The input for sequencing was CD4+ T cells from PBMCs cultured with HCoV-NL63 spike peptides, taken before COVID-19 vaccination. This TCR was recovered from a human donor who had a prior SARS-CoV-2 infection. The chain links TRBV5-1 to TRBJ1-4; the D gene is possibly TRBD1 (5 bases). CDR3: CASSLTGVNEKLFF. Written as DNA, the CDR3 is TGCGCCAGCAGCTTGACAGGAGTTAATGAAAAACTGTTTTTT.